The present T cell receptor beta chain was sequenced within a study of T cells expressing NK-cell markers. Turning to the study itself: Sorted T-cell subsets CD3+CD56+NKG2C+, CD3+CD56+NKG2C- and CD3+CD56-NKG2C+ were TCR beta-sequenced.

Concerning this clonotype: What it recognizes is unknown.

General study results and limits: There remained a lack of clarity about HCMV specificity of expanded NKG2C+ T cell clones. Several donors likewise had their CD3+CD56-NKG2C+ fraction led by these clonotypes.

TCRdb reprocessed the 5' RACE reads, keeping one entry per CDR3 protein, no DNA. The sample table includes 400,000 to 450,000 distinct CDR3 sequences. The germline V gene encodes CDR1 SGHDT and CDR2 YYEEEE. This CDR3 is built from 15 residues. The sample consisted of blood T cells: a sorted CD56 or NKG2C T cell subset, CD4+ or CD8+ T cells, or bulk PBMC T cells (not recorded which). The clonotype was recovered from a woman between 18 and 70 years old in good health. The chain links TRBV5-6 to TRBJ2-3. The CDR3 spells CASSLRHPSTDTQYF.